The sequence of this TCR beta chain was determined in a study of CD8 T cells in ankylosing spondylitis. The CDR3 covers 11 residues. The V and J ends lost 1 base and 4 bases respectively, with 1 base between them. Making use of molecular barcodes, quantitative 5'-RACE generated TCR beta libraries. TCRdb redid the calling of the 5' RACE reads with MiXCR, one entry per CDR3 protein. The repertoire holds under 450,000 distinct CDR3 sequences, with over 15% as singletons. This clonotype was counted ten times or more. Its target is not known. Broader study findings: Clones tied to disease were said to be significantly enriched in matched ankylosing spondylitis synovial fluid. Characteristic of ankylosing spondylitis blood, it appeared, was a TCR beta motif comprising about eight highly homologous variants. Past studies reported some motif variants in reactive arthritis synovial fluid and blood.

The genes are TRBV12-3 or TRBV12-4 and TRBJ1-1; D not resolved. The sequence came from a male donor with ankylosing spondylitis. Sequenced sample: blood, either unsorted or a sorted T cell fraction (not recorded which). This CDR3 is CASSLGTEAFF. CDR3 in DNA: TGTGCCAGCAGTTTAGGCACTGAAGCTTTCTTT.